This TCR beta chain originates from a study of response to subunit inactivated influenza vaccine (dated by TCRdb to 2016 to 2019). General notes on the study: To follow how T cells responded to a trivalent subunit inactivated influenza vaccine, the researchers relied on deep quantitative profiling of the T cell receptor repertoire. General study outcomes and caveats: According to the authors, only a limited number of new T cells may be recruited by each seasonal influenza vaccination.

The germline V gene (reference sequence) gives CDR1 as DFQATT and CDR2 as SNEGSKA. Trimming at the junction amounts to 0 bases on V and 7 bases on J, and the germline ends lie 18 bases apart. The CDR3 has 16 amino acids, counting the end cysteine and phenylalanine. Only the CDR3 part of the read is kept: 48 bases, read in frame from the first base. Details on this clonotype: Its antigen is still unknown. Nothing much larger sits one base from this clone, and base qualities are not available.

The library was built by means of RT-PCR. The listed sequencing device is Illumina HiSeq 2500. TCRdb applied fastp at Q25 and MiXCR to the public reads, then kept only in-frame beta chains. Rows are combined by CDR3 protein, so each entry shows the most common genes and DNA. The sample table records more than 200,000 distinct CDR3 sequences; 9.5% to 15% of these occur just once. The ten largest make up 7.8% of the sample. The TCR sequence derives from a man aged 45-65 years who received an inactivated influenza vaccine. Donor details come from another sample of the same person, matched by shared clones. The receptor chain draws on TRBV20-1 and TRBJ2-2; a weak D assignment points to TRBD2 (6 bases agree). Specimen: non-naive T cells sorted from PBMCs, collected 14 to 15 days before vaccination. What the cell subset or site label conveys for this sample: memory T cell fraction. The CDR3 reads CSARDLGGRLSGELFF. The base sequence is TGCAGTGCTAGAGATTTGGGTGGGAGGTTGAGCGGGGAGCTGTTTTTT.